The sequence of this T cell receptor (beta chain) was determined in a study of cytomegalovirus exposure and HLA in healthy donors. The CDR3 extends over 14 amino acids. Germline V lookup: CDR1 SGDLS, CDR2 YYNGEE. The V and J ends lost 4 bases and 2 bases respectively, with 9 bases between them. Produced via immunoSEQ multiplex PCR; TCRdb's table is partial and in-frame only. Of about 140,000 clones in the sample, roughly nine tenths were seen once. J is TRBJ2-2 and V is TRBV9, with D uncertain. Sequenced input: PBMCs. This sequence originates from a man aged 18 to 35 in good health and CMV-seronegative. Here the CDR3 reads CASSPNSNTGELFF. The CDR3 DNA is TGTGCCAGCAGCCCAAACTCCAACACCGGGGAGCTGTTTTTT.